The rows below give T cell receptor beta chains drawn from one sample of a study of blood T cell repertoires in COVID-19. Here immunoSEQ multiplex PCR was the method, and the copy in TCRdb shows in-frame clones only, minus some. The sample carries 150,000 to 200,000 clones, around 85% recorded once. The material sequenced was peripheral blood. These receptors all come from a woman aged 80 or older with COVID-19, enrolled during active disease. Both conserved end residues are part of each CDR3. The D gene is left open where the match is weak. Clone size appears in some rows only: once, few, many, or a class for an expanded clone.

>NA|TRBJ1-2|NA|TRBV10-3
CAISESGGAGGYTF
TGTGCCATCAGTGAGTCAGGGGGGGCAGGTGGCTACACCTTC
>NA|TRBJ1-5|NA|TRBV2
CASRTSMRQPQHF
TGTGCCAGCAGAACCTCTATGAGGCAGCCCCAGCATTTT
>NA|TRBJ2-1|NA|TRBV19
CASSNRVKFF
TGTGCCAGTAGTAACCGGGTCAAGTTCTTC
>NA|TRBJ2-3|TRBD1|TRBV18
CASSPPNRGSTDTQYF
TGTGCCAGCTCACCGCCGAACAGGGGCTCCACAGATACGCAGTATTTT
>NA|TRBJ2-3|NA|TRBV10-1
CASSLQGVLDTQYF
TGCGCCAGCAGCCTCCAAGGGGTATTGGATACGCAGTATTTT
>NA|TRBJ1-1|NA|TRBV7-2
CASSLGGGNTEAFF
TGTGCCAGCAGCTTAGGAGGGGGGAACACTGAAGCTTTCTTT
>NA|TRBJ1-5|NA|TRBV19
CASSIVGHSNQPQHF
TGTGCCAGTAGTATAGTGGGACACAGCAATCAGCCCCAGCATTTT
>NA|TRBJ2-1|TRBD2|TRBV2
CASRAGTSGGKQFF
TGTGCCAGCAGAGCCGGGACTAGCGGTGGGAAGCAGTTCTTC
>NA|TRBJ1-1|TRBD1|TRBV5-1
CASSPWDRLPMNTEAFF
TGCGCCAGCAGCCCTTGGGACAGATTGCCCATGAACACTGAAGCTTTCTTT
>NA|TRBJ1-6|NA|TRBV3-1/TRBV3-2
CASSGTGTSPLHF
TGTGCCAGCAGCGGTACAGGAACCTCACCCCTCCACTTT
>NA|TRBJ1-3|NA|TRBV7-2
CASSLSGRSGNTIYF
TGTGCCAGCAGCTTATCAGGGAGGAGTGGAAACACCATATATTTT
>NA|TRBJ2-7|TRBD2|TRBV10-1
CASSASGRSEQYF
TGCGCCAGCAGTGCGTCCGGGAGGAGCGAGCAGTACTTC
>NA|TRBJ2-5|NA|TRBV28
CASSFPGRNQETQYF
TGTGCCAGCAGTTTCCCAGGAAGAAACCAAGAGACCCAGTACTTC
>once|TRBJ2-1|TRBD1|TRBV5-1
CASSLQGYTYNEQFF
TGCGCCAGCAGCTTACAGGGGTATACCTACAATGAGCAGTTCTTC
>NA|TRBJ1-3|TRBD1|TRBV13
CASSPGGTSGNTIYF
TGTGCCAGCAGCCCAGGGGGGACCTCTGGAAACACCATATATTTT
>NA|TRBJ2-5|NA|TRBV19
CASSPRVRETQYF
TGTGCCAGTAGTCCACGGGTCCGGGAGACCCAGTACTTC
>NA|TRBJ1-4|NA|TRBV19
CASSIDDRDILYATNEKLFF
TGTGCCAGTAGTATAGACGACCGGGACATTCTTTATGCAACTAATGAAAAACTGTTTTTT
>once|TRBJ2-7|NA|TRBV11-2
CASSGSSGPYEQYF
TGTGCCAGCAGTGGGAGTTCGGGCCCTTACGAGCAGTACTTC
>once|TRBJ1-1|NA|TRBV14
CASSQGTISNTEAFF
TGTGCCAGCAGCCAGGGGACTATTTCGAACACTGAAGCTTTCTTT
>NA|TRBJ1-1|TRBD1|TRBV27
CASRTGTGGGTEAFF
TGTGCCAGCAGAACCGGGACAGGGGGTGGCACTGAAGCTTTCTTT
>NA|TRBJ2-1|TRBD2|TRBV5-1
CASSLLAGSYNEQFF
TGCGCCAGCAGCTTGTTAGCGGGGTCCTACAATGAGCAGTTCTTC
>NA|TRBJ2-7|NA|TRBV7-6
CASSVAGQGYEQYF
TGTGCCAGCAGCGTAGCGGGACAGGGCTACGAGCAGTACTTC
>NA|TRBJ1-2|NA|TRBV7-9
CASSSRVDYTF
TGTGCCAGCAGCTCGAGAGTAGACTACACCTTC
>NA|TRBJ2-2|NA|TRBV24-1
CATSDFYGSGVGELFF
TGTGCCACCAGTGATTTCTACGGCTCAGGGGTCGGGGAGCTGTTTTTT
>NA|TRBJ1-4|TRBD1|TRBV2
CASRDRGLEKLFF
TGTGCCAGCCGGGACAGAGGTTTAGAAAAACTGTTTTTT
>NA|TRBJ1-2|NA|TRBV29-1
CSVGTPPRGPNYGYTF
TGCAGCGTTGGAACCCCCCCCAGGGGCCCTAACTATGGCTACACCTTC
>once|TRBJ2-7|TRBD2|TRBV3-1/TRBV3-2
CASSQAGLAGTEQYF
TGTGCCAGCAGCCAAGCTGGACTAGCGGGTACTGAGCAGTACTTC
>NA|TRBJ2-1|TRBD2|TRBV3-1/TRBV3-2
CASSQVNLAGGLYNEQFF
TGTGCCAGCAGCCAAGTCAACTTAGCGGGAGGTCTCTACAATGAGCAGTTCTTC
>NA|TRBJ2-7|TRBD1|TRBV4-2
CASSQGGGTGGDEQYF
TGTGCCAGCAGCCAAGGTGGAGGGACAGGGGGCGACGAGCAGTACTTC
>NA|TRBJ2-1|NA|TRBV5-1
CASSLQLSSYNEQFF
TGCGCCAGCAGTTTACAGTTATCCTCCTACAATGAGCAGTTCTTC
>NA|TRBJ1-1|NA|TRBV5-1
CASSWARGDTEAFF
TGCGCCAGCAGCTGGGCCCGGGGGGACACTGAAGCTTTCTTT
>NA|TRBJ2-7|NA|TRBV4-1
CASSQGGTVEQYF
TGCGCCAGCAGCCAAGGTGGAACAGTGGAGCAGTACTTC
>NA|TRBJ2-2|TRBD2|TRBV5-1
CASSLSGVGTGELFF
TGCGCCAGCAGCCTTAGCGGGGTTGGGACCGGGGAGCTGTTTTTT
>NA|TRBJ1-3|NA|TRBV5-1
CASSHNSGSGNTIYF
TGCGCCAGCAGCCATAACTCCGGCTCTGGAAACACCATATATTTT
>NA|TRBJ2-1|TRBD2|TRBV2
CASSYLAGGGNEQFF
TGTGCCAGCAGCTATCTAGCGGGAGGGGGCAATGAGCAGTTCTTC
>NA|TRBJ1-1|NA|TRBV5-1
CASSRGTGRTEAFF
TGCGCCAGCAGCAGGGGAACAGGTCGCACTGAAGCTTTCTTT
>NA|TRBJ2-7|TRBD2|TRBV5-4
CASSLSREAPRLDEQYF
TGTGCCAGCAGCTTGTCGCGGGAGGCCCCGCGGTTGGACGAGCAGTACTTC
>NA|TRBJ2-7|NA|TRBV19
CASSYRGGRTYEQYF
TGTGCCAGTAGTTATCGCGGCGGGCGAACCTACGAGCAGTACTTC
>NA|TRBJ1-2|NA|TRBV29-1
CSVEDPWLNYGYTF
TGCAGCGTTGAAGATCCCTGGCTTAACTATGGCTACACCTTC
>NA|TRBJ2-3|NA|TRBV5-1
CASSHNAEGTDTQYF
TGCGCCAGCAGCCACAACGCCGAGGGCACAGATACGCAGTATTTT
>NA|TRBJ1-2|TRBD1|TRBV2
CASSALTGVGNGYTF
TGTGCCAGCAGCGCCCTGACAGGGGTGGGTAATGGCTACACCTTC
>NA|TRBJ2-1|NA|TRBV11-3
CASSLDGVVGVYEQFF
TGTGCCAGCAGCTTAGATGGGGTTGTCGGGGTATATGAGCAGTTCTTC
>once|TRBJ2-1|TRBD2|TRBV11-3
CASSQESGRAYEQFF
TGTGCCAGCAGCCAGGAAAGCGGGAGGGCCTATGAGCAGTTCTTC
>NA|TRBJ2-7|NA|TRBV27
CASSLSFLGPLDEQYF
TGTGCCAGCAGTTTATCGTTCTTGGGGCCCTTAGACGAGCAGTACTTC
>NA|TRBJ2-5|NA|TRBV19
CASNPGGQETQYF
TGTGCCAGTAACCCAGGGGGGCAAGAGACCCAGTACTTC
>NA|TRBJ2-3|NA|TRBV5-1
CASTRGGGGDTQYF
TGCGCCAGCACCAGGGGTGGGGGCGGCGATACGCAGTATTTT
>NA|TRBJ1-5|NA|TRBV2
CASSEEGGEGQPQHF
TGTGCCAGCAGTGAAGAAGGGGGGGAGGGTCAGCCCCAGCATTTT
>few|TRBJ1-3|NA|TRBV28
CASTPGGDSGNTIYF
TGTGCCAGCACTCCCGGCGGAGACTCTGGAAACACCATATATTTT
>NA|TRBJ2-5|NA|TRBV28
CASSLIYQETQYF
TGTGCCAGCAGTTTAATCTACCAAGAGACCCAGTACTTC
>NA|TRBJ1-2|TRBD1|TRBV7-3
CASSTRQGSGGYTF
TGTGCCAGCAGCACTAGACAGGGTAGTGGTGGCTACACCTTC
>once|TRBJ2-2|NA|TRBV12-3/TRBV12-4
CASSFQRLGELFF
TGTGCCAGCAGTTTCCAGAGACTCGGGGAGCTGTTTTTT
>few|TRBJ2-3|NA|TRBV7-3
CASSRGTVSTDTQYF
TGTGCCAGCAGCCGCGGGACAGTATCCACAGATACGCAGTATTTT
>once|TRBJ2-2|NA|TRBV7-9
CASSSGTNTGELFF
TGTGCCAGCAGCTCCGGTACGAACACCGGGGAGCTGTTTTTT
>NA|TRBJ2-5|TRBD2|TRBV28
CASSFSGSGPQETQYF
TGTGCCAGCAGTTTCAGTGGTAGCGGGCCCCAAGAGACCCAGTACTTC
>NA|TRBJ2-7|TRBD2|TRBV28
CASSLLAGSREQYF
TGTGCCAGCAGTTTACTAGCGGGGTCTCGGGAGCAGTACTTC